This TCR beta chain comes out of a study of cytomegalovirus exposure and HLA in healthy donors. Across the study: The study's early data release held about 85 million unique TCRs from HLA-typed donors.

A remark on this clone: Its specificity is unknown.

The PCR employed 60 Vbeta primers together with 13 Jbeta primers. The data were produced by immunoSEQ multiplex PCR, yet TCRdb's version contains in-frame clones alone and is incomplete. The repertoire holds approximately 130,000 clones, with 81% as singletons. CDR1 and CDR2 from the germline V gene are LNHNV and YYDKDF (reference sequence). The CDR3 totals 15 residues. V shed 0 bases and J shed 2 bases, with 9 bases lying between them. Findings and caveats of the study: According to a later analysis, donors in an Asian-associated ancestry cluster reportedly had fewer N-insertions than the approximately 620-donor mean. Common viral pathogens seemed to be connected with several of the most significant clusters, according to a later analysis.

This chain joins TRBV15 and TRBJ2-3; perhaps TRBD1 as D (5 bases). The sequence derives from a woman aged 40 to 50 in good health and CMV-seronegative. The sequenced sample was PBMCs. The DNA of the CDR3 is TGTGCCACCAGCAGAGAAGGCAGGGACACAGATACGCAGTATTTT. This sequence encodes CATSREGRDTDTQYF.